This entry lists 14 T cell receptor beta chains sequenced from one sample in a study of early T cells in non-severe SARS-CoV-2 infection. TCRdb used MiXCR to reprocess the 5' RACE reads, holding one entry per CDR3 protein. The table shows approximately 110,000 distinct CDR3 sequences, with just under 15% occurring only once. Sequencing was carried out using whole blood. These receptors came from an adult who was a healthcare worker with PCR-confirmed SARS-CoV-2 infection or an uninfected control (not recorded which).

This clonotype was seen repeatedly, ten times or more. V is TRBV4-1 and J is TRBJ2-5; D is possibly TRBD1 (6 bases). The V gene's germline CDR1 is MGHRA and CDR2 YSYEKL. The length of the CDR3 is 13 residues. The V end was cut by 4 bases, the J end by 5 bases, with 11 bases between. The CDR3 DNA is TGCGCCAGCAGCCTCCTTAGGGGGGAGACCCAGTACTTC. Translated: CASSLLRGETQYF.

This clonotype was seen a handful of times. The gene calls are TRBV5-1 and TRBJ2-7; perhaps TRBD1 as D (6 bases). Trimming took off 4 bases at V and 3 bases at J, with 11 bases between the two ends. This CDR3 has 13 amino acids. CDR1 SGHRS and CDR2 YFSETQ come from the germline V gene. CDR3 in DNA: TGCGCCAGCAGCACTGCGGACAGCTACGAGCAGTACTTC. This codes for CASSTADSYEQYF.

This clonotype came up a few times. V usage is TRBV29-1 and J usage is TRBJ2-1, with D possibly called TRBD1 or TRBD2 (5 bases each). Germline lookup yields CDR1 SQVTM and CDR2 ANQGSEA. This CDR3 comprises 13 residues. V lost 7 bases to trimming and J lost 0 bases, with 10 bases between them. CDR3 DNA: TGCAGCGGCTGGGGGAGCTCCTACAATGAGCAGTTCTTC. It translates to CSGWGSSYNEQFF.

This clonotype was detected many times. The chain links TRBV7-2 to TRBJ1-5, with D unclear. The CDR3 consists of 14 residues. Germline lookup yields CDR1 SGHTA and CDR2 FQGNSA. V lost 3 bases, J lost 0 bases, and 6 bases lay in between. The CDR3 spells CASSFRISNQPQHF. The CDR3 nucleotides are TGTGCCAGCAGCTTTCGGATTAGCAATCAGCCCCAGCATTTT.

This clonotype was counted only a few times. The V and J genes are TRBV3-1 and TRBJ2-1; possibly TRBD1 for D (6 bases). Germline V gene data show CDR1 as LGHDT and CDR2 as YNNKEL (reference sequence). V lost 3 bases and J 4 bases, leaving 16 bases between the germline ends. The CDR3 has 16 residues. The CDR3 nucleotides are TGTGCCAGCAGCCATGCCGCCGGGACACCTTACAATGAGCAGTTCTTC. It codes for CASSHAAGTPYNEQFF.

The rearrangement links TRBV12-3 or TRBV12-4 to TRBJ2-3; 7 bases line up with TRBD2. V shed 3 bases, J shed 7 bases, and the junction held 4 bases outside the gene matches. CDR3 length: 13 amino acids. The CDR3 loop reads CASSLGRGYTQYF. Written as DNA, the CDR3 is TGTGCCAGCAGTTTGGGGAGGGGATATACGCAGTATTTT.

A few counts support this clonotype. The V and J genes are TRBV12-3 or TRBV12-4 and TRBJ2-5; TRBD2 is a possible D gene (5 bases). Trimming removed 6 bases at V and 7 bases at J, with 12 bases between. The CDR3 contains 12 residues. Here the CDR3 DNA reads TGTGCCAGCAGCCTCCGGGCGGGGACCCAGTACTTC. Translating gives CASSLRAGTQYF.

V usage is TRBV4-1 and J usage is TRBJ2-7, with D perhaps matching TRBD2 (7 bases). The CDR3 is made up of 15 amino acids. V lost 4 bases and J lost 4, with 17 bases in between. The V gene's germline CDR1 is MGHRA and CDR2 YSYEKL. CDR3 region: CASSPGLPRGYEQYF. In DNA form, the CDR3 reads TGCGCCAGCAGCCCGGGACTACCCAGGGGTTACGAGCAGTACTTC.

The V and J genes are TRBV25-1 and TRBJ1-3, with 7 bases fitting TRBD1. From germline, CDR1 is MGHDK and CDR2 SYGVNS. After removal of 3 bases from V and 0 bases from J, the junction contained 8 bases not matched to a gene. The CDR3 loop spans 17 amino acids. The CDR3 region has the DNA TGTGCCAGCAGTGAGGGGGGACAGAAGTTCTCTGGAAACACCATATATTTT. As protein: CASSEGGQKFSGNTIYF.

The rearrangement joins TRBV20-1 to TRBJ2-7; 12 bases agree with TRBD2. The CDR3 totals 15 residues. CDR1 is DFQATT and CDR2 is SNEGSKA in the germline V gene (reference sequence). Unmatched junction bases numbered 8, after V lost 2 bases and J lost 6 bases. CDR3 loop: CSARKTTSGGGEQYF. The CDR3 coding sequence is TGCAGTGCTAGAAAGACGACTAGCGGGGGTGGCGAGCAGTACTTC.

Ten or more counts support this clonotype. The rearrangement joins TRBV5-1 to TRBJ1-5; D might be TRBD1 (5 bases). This CDR3 is built from 12 residues. Germline assignment: CDR1 SGHRS and CDR2 YFSETQ. V lost 7 bases to trimming and J lost 5 bases, with 10 bases between them. CDR3 DNA: TGCGCCAGCGCGGGACCTCATCAGCCCCAGCATTTT. As protein: CASAGPHQPQHF.

This clonotype was observed a handful of times. The chain couples TRBV10-3 to TRBJ2-3, with D perhaps matching TRBD2 (5 bases). The CDR3 spans 13 residues. Germline CDR1 reads ENHRY; CDR2 reads SYGVKD. The V and J ends lost 6 bases and 2 bases respectively, with 9 bases between them. CDR3 sequence reads: CAISSGNTDTQYF. For the CDR3, the DNA is TGTGCCATCAGCTCGGGAAACACAGATACGCAGTATTTT.

This clonotype was found many times. The rearrangement links TRBV20-1 to TRBJ1-2; 7 nucleotides agree with TRBD1. V lost 5 bases to trimming and J lost 2 bases; unmatched junction nucleotides: 8. In germline, CDR1 is DFQATT, CDR2 SNEGSKA (reference sequence). This CDR3 has 14 residues. The CDR3 bases are TGCAGTGCTCCTGAGTGGGACAGCAACTATGGCTACACCTTC. Translation gives CSAPEWDSNYGYTF.

The chain is built from TRBV7-2 and TRBJ1-6; D ambiguous. This CDR3 spans 13 amino acids. V was trimmed by 3 bases and J by 10 bases, leaving 10 bases between them. Germline V CDR1 and CDR2: SGHTA, FQGNSA. CDR3 nucleotides: TGTGCCAGCAGCTTCCATTCAGCATCACCCCTCCACTTT. Amino acids: CASSFHSASPLHF.